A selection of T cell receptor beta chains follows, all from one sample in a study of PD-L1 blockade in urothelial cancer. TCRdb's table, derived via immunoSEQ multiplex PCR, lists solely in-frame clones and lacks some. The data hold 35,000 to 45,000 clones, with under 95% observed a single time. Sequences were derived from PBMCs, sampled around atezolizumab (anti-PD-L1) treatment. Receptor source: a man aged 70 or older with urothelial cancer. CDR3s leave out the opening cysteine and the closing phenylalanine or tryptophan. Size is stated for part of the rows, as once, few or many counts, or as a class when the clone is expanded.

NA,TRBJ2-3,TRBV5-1,ASSAFQGFTDTQY
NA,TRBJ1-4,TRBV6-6,ASSSRGMGTNEKLF
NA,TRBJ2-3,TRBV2,ASSEGVASTDTQY
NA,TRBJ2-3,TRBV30,AWKESSNTQY
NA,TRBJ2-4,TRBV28,ASSFGTAVRWY
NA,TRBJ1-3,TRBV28,ASSDGTAGNTIY
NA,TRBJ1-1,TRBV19,ASSLGPDTEAF
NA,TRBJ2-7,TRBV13,ASSRYRGGSNEQY
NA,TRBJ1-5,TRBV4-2,ASSPPEMIRHRGRQPQH
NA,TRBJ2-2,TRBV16,ASNPSGLHNTGELF
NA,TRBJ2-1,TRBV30,AWNPIGQSRNEQF
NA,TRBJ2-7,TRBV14,ASSLGRPGEQY
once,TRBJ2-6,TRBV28,ASSLRQGVLAGANVLT
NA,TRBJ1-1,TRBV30,AWSLGGDTEAF
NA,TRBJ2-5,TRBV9,ASSVAGTGGLYQETQY
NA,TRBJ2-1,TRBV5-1,ASSFLGGIDEQF
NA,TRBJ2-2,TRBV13,ASSLLGQGVPGELF
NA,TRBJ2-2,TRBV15,ATSRFQDRAAGELF
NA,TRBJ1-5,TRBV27,ASSPGQGAGNQPQH
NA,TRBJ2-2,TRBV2,ASSEFPGRTGELF
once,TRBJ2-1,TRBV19,ASSIPLGAGVYNEQF
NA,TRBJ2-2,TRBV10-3,ATSTSGRGGELF
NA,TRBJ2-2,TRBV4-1,ASSQEQAVTGELF
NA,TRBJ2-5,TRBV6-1,ASSEGQGYQETQY
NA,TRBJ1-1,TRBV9,ASSRHKGAGRDHYLNTEAF
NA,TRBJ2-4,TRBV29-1,SVQPPPGLAGSGDIQY
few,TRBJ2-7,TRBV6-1,ASSSELYEQY
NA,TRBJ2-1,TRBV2,ASSPGLAGIYEQF
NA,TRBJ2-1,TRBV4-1,ASSRDRDRAYNEQF
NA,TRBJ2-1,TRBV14,ASSQGLRSAQEQF
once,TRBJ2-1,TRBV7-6,ASSLIAGVPYNEQF
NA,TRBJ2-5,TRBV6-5,ASGGIQETQY
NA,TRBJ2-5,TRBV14,ASSQVRSARWQETQY
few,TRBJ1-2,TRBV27,ASSFRRNYGYT
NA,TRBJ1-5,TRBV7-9,ASSFDSLQPQH
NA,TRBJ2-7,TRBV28,ASSHGDRVGGEQY
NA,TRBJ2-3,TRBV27,ASSAGRGTGPDTQY
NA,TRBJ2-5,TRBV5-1,ASSIQGAETQY
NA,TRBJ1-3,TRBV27,ASSPDRSSGNTIY
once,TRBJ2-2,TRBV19,ASRSERYTGELF
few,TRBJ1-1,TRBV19,ASSVGQANTEAF
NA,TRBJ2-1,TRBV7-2,ASSLGLAGGMSSYNEQF